One and the same sample provided the 27 T cell receptor beta chains below, sequenced in a study of blood T cell repertoires in COVID-19. Assay: immunoSEQ multiplex PCR; the TCRdb copy retains only in-frame clones and omits some. Among more than 100,000 clones, 75% to 90% were seen once, and the ten largest hold approximately 12%. Input material: peripheral blood. Source of these receptors: a human donor in a cohort sampled during active COVID-19.

This chain joins TRBV5-4 and TRBJ1-2, with D tentatively TRBD1 (6 bases). With 4 bases removed from V and 8 bases from J, the gap between germline ends came to 15 bases. CDR1 and CDR2 from the germline V gene are SGHNT and YYREEE (reference sequence). This CDR3 comprises 13 residues. This CDR3 reads CASSAIIGGGYTF. The DNA for the CDR3 is TGTGCCAGCAGCGCCATCATAGGGGGAGGCTACACCTTC. The full variable domain, completed using reference TRBV5-4 and TRBJ1-2, is ETGVTQSPTHLIKTRGQQVTLRCSSQSGHNTVSWYQQALGQGPQFIFQYYREEENGRGNFPPRFSGLQFPNYSSELNVNALELDDSALYLCASSAIIGGGYTFGSGTRLTVV.

As to this clone: In the same sample, other DNA sequences code for this CDR3. V is TRBV29-1 and J is TRBJ2-7, with a weak D call TRBD2 (6 bases). Trimming removed 1 base at V and 3 bases at J, with 7 bases between. CDR1 is SQVTM, CDR2 ANQGSEA, per germline. This CDR3 comprises 12 residues. CDR3 loop: CSVEGGGYEQYF. The CDR3 coding sequence is TGCAGCGTTGAAGGGGGAGGCTACGAGCAGTACTTC.

This chain joins TRBV10-3 and TRBJ1-1; no clear D gene. Germline CDR1 reads ENHRY; CDR2 reads SYGVKD. V gave up 2 bases and J gave up 0 bases, with 13 bases separating them. The CDR3 contains 16 residues. CDR3 sequence reads: CAISETAGSMNTEAFF. The CDR3, as DNA: TGTGCCATCAGTGAGACCGCCGGGTCTATGAACACTGAAGCTTTCTTT.

The genes are TRBV6-2 or TRBV6-3 and TRBJ2-1; unclear D gene. Germline CDR1 is MNHEY and CDR2 is SVGEGT. V gave up 4 bases and J gave up 3 bases, with 10 bases separating them. This CDR3 is built from 14 residues. The CDR3 loop is CASSLSPFYNEQFF. CDR3 DNA: TGTGCCAGCAGTTTATCCCCTTTCTACAATGAGCAGTTCTTC.

This chain links TRBV7-2 with TRBJ2-2, with 8 bases identical to TRBD1. CDR3 length equals 15 residues. The germline V gene has CDR1 SGHTA and CDR2 FQGNSA. V lost 3 bases to trimming and J lost 3 bases; unmatched junction nucleotides: 3. CDR3: CASSFGTGYTGELFF. The CDR3 DNA follows: TGTGCCAGCAGCTTTGGGACAGGATACACCGGGGAGCTGTTTTTT.

CDR3 nucleotide sequence: TGTGCCAGCAGCTTGACCAGGGATTCACCCCTCCACTTT. This encodes CASSLTRDSPLHF. The chain joins TRBV6-2 or TRBV6-3 to TRBJ1-6, with D possibly TRBD1 on 5 matching bases. CDR1 MNHEY and CDR2 SVGEGT come from the germline V gene. V lost 6 bases and J 8 bases, leaving 11 bases between the germline ends. The CDR3 contains 13 residues.

The rearrangement links TRBV6-5 to TRBJ1-6; TRBD1 might be the D (6 bases). V was pared by 9 bases and J by 10 bases, with 16 bases between. Looked up from germline, CDR1 is MNHEY and CDR2 is SVGAGI. The CDR3 contains 13 residues. CDR3 amino acids: CASRGGGGSPLHF. The CDR3 nucleotides read TGTGCCAGTCGAGGGGGGGGCGGCTCACCCCTCCACTTT.

The chain couples TRBV7-9 to TRBJ1-4, with D tentatively TRBD1 (6 bases). V was trimmed by 4 bases and J by 1 base, leaving 13 bases between them. CDR3 length: 16 amino acids. The germline CDR1 and CDR2 sequences are SEHNR and FQNEAQ (reference sequence). The CDR3 loop is CASSSPRGGTNEKLFF. The CDR3 coding sequence is TGTGCCAGCAGCTCCCCCAGGGGTGGAACTAATGAAAAACTGTTTTTT.

The V and J genes are TRBV27 and TRBJ2-3; D may be TRBD2 (7 bases). CDR3 length: 17 residues. V was pared by 1 base and J by 6 bases, with 20 bases between. Germline-derived CDR1 and CDR2 are MNHEY and SMNVEV (reference sequence). CDR3 sequence (DNA): TGTGCCAGCAGTTTATGGCGGGGGCCTGCCGAAGGGGATACGCAGTATTTT. Translated: CASSLWRGPAEGDTQYF.

V usage is TRBV11-2 and J usage is TRBJ1-1; D might be TRBD1 (5 bases). Per germline, CDR1 SGHAT and CDR2 FQNNGV. The V end lost 7 bases, the J end lost 6 bases, and 15 bases lay between the germline ends. This CDR3 is built from 13 residues. This CDR3 reads CASTQYWGAEAFF. DNA for the CDR3: TGTGCCAGCACCCAATATTGGGGGGCTGAAGCTTTCTTT. Complete variable domain (other parts from reference TRBV11-2 and TRBJ1-1): EAGVAQSPRYKIIEKRQSVAFWCNPISGHATLYWYQQILGQGPKLLIQFQNNGVVDDSQLPKDRFSAERLKGVDSTLKIQPAKLEDSAVYLCASTQYWGAEAFFGQGTRLTVV.

This rearrangement joins TRBV2 to TRBJ1-2; no clear D. V lost 3 bases to trimming and J lost 5 bases, with 10 bases between them. The CDR3 is 13 residues long. CDR1 SNHLY and CDR2 FYNNEI come from the germline V gene. The CDR3 nucleotides are TGTGCCAGCAGTGACACCAAACGGTATGGCTACACCTTC. Encoded protein: CASSDTKRYGYTF. The complete variable domain, with remaining parts taken from reference TRBV2 and TRBJ1-2, reads EPEVTQTPSHQVTQMGQEVILRCVPISNHLYFYWYRQILGQKVEFLVSFYNNEISEKSEIFDDQFSVERPDGSNFTLKIRSTKLEDSAMYFCASSDTKRYGYTFGSGTRLTVV.

The V and J genes are TRBV5-4 and TRBJ1-4; D call uncertain. Trimming took 1 base from V and 0 from J, leaving 7 bases between them. The CDR3 covers 15 residues. The germline gives CDR1 SGHNT, CDR2 YYREEE (reference sequence). CDR3 region: CASSLRSPTNEKLFF. The CDR3 nucleotides are TGTGCCAGCAGCTTGAGGAGCCCAACTAATGAAAAACTGTTTTTT.

The chain links TRBV5-1 to TRBJ2-7; 13 bases are a match to TRBD2. The CDR3 is 18 amino acids. Germline CDR1 is SGHRS and CDR2 is YFSETQ. V was pared by 4 bases and J by 0 bases, with 10 bases of the junction left unmatched. This chain's CDR3 is CASSQGQTSGGVSYEQYF. CDR3 nucleotides: TGCGCCAGCAGCCAAGGACAAACTAGCGGGGGGGTCTCCTACGAGCAGTACTTC.

The chain couples TRBV3-1 (or the pseudogene TRBV3-2) to TRBJ1-1, with TRBD1 identical over 10 bases. The V gene's germline CDR1 is LGHDT and CDR2 YNNKEL (reference sequence). V lost 5 bases and J lost 8; bases outside the gene matches: 8. This CDR3 region has 14 residues. This CDR3 reads CASSSSGTGVEAFF. In nucleotides, the CDR3 is TGTGCCAGCAGCTCGTCCGGGACAGGGGTAGAAGCTTTCTTT.

The chain carries TRBV7-2 and TRBJ2-1; possible D gene TRBD1, 6 bases. This CDR3 is built from 17 residues. Germline lookup yields CDR1 SGHTA and CDR2 FQGNSA. Trimming removed 5 bases from V and 4 bases from J, with 21 bases in between. The CDR3 DNA follows: TGTGCCAGCAGCGCTCCCGGACAGAAAACCTTATACAATGAGCAGTTCTTC. Amino acids: CASSAPGQKTLYNEQFF. Variable domain in full (rest from reference TRBV7-2 and TRBJ2-1): GAGVSQSPSNKVTEKGKDVELRCDPISGHTALYWYRQSLGQGLEFLIYFQGNSAPDKSGLPSDRFSAERTGGSVSTLTIQRTQQEDSAVYLCASSAPGQKTLYNEQFFGPGTRLTVL.

J is TRBJ1-1 and V is TRBV11-3; tentatively, D is TRBD1 (5 bases). The CDR3 length is 13 residues. The germline gives CDR1 SGHNT, CDR2 YENEEA. With 6 bases removed from V and 4 bases from J, the gap between germline ends came to 12 bases. CDR3 nucleotide sequence: TGTGCCAGCAGTCCGGGGGTGGGCACTGAAGCTTTCTTT. Translated: CASSPGVGTEAFF.

The rearrangement links TRBV5-8 to TRBJ1-2, with 8 bases fitting TRBD1. V dropped 1 base and J dropped 7; count of bases not matched to a gene: 9. Looked up from germline, CDR1 is SGHTS and CDR2 is YDEGEE. The CDR3 spans 15 residues. In DNA, the CDR3 is TGTGCCAGCAGCTTGCAGTTCAGGGGGCGGGGTGGCTACACCTTC. Its translation: CASSLQFRGRGGYTF. Combining the CDR3 with reference TRBV5-8 and TRBJ1-2 gives the whole variable domain EAGVTQSPTHLIKTRGQQATLRCSPISGHTSVYWYQQALGLGLQFLLWYDEGEERNRGNFPPRFSGRQFPNYSSELNVNALELEDSALYLCASSLQFRGRGGYTFGSGTRLTVV.

V usage is TRBV30 and J usage is TRBJ1-5; D is unclear. Germline V gives CDR1 GTSNPN, CDR2 SVGIG (reference sequence). Trimming stripped 5 bases from V and 6 bases from J, with 14 bases between. This CDR3 spans 13 amino acids. The DNA for the CDR3 is TGTGCCTGGGAGGAGGGCAAAGGTCAGCCCCAGCATTTT. Amino acid sequence: CAWEEGKGQPQHF.

The rearrangement joins TRBV13 to TRBJ2-4; 9 bases agree with TRBD1. The CDR3 is 16 residues long. In germline, CDR1 is PRHDT, CDR2 FYEKMQ (reference sequence). After removal of 6 bases from V and 6 bases from J, the junction contained 12 bases not matched to a gene. In nucleotides, the CDR3 is TGTGCCAGCAGGAAAACTACAGGGGGCGGTGGAAACATTCAGTACTTC. Translation gives CASRKTTGGGGNIQYF. Combining the CDR3 with reference TRBV13 and TRBJ2-4 gives the whole variable domain AAGVIQSPRHLIKEKRETATLKCYPIPRHDTVYWYQQGPGQDPQFLISFYEKMQSDKGSIPDRFSAQQFSDYHSELNMSSLELGDSALYFCASRKTTGGGGNIQYFGAGTRLSVL.

This chain joins TRBV10-1 and TRBJ2-2, with D perhaps TRBD2 (5 bases). V gave up 5 bases and J gave up 3 bases, with 10 bases separating them. The germline CDR1 and CDR2 sequences are WNHNN and SYGVQD (reference sequence). This CDR3 is built from 14 residues. This chain's CDR3 is CASSSRADTGELFF. CDR3 DNA sequence: TGCGCCAGCAGTTCGAGGGCGGACACCGGGGAGCTGTTTTTT.

V usage is TRBV9 and J usage is TRBJ2-7, with D possibly matching TRBD2 (5 bases). Trimming left V 2 bases short and J 7 bases short, with 16 bases between. This CDR3 comprises 14 residues. CDR1 is SGDLS, CDR2 YYNGEE, per germline. The DNA of the CDR3 is TGTGCCAGCAGCGTTCTAGCAACGGACGGAGAGCAGTACTTC. This sequence encodes CASSVLATDGEQYF.

The rearrangement joins TRBV6-5 to TRBJ2-1; D remains ambiguous. The V gene's germline CDR1 is MNHEY and CDR2 SVGAGI. Trimming removed 0 bases at V and 7 bases at J, with 10 bases between. The CDR3 sequence is 14 residues long. CDR3 region: CASSYSADMNEQFF. Here the CDR3 DNA reads TGTGCCAGCAGTTACTCTGCCGACATGAATGAGCAGTTCTTC.

This clone was seen more than once but under ten times. This chain links TRBV2 with TRBJ2-2; tentative D call: TRBD1 (5 bases). With 6 bases removed from V and 4 bases from J, the gap between germline ends came to 15 bases. The germline CDR1 and CDR2 sequences are SNHLY and FYNNEI. The CDR3 is made up of 15 amino acids. DNA for the CDR3: TGTGCCAGCAGGAAAGGGGAAAAAGGCACCGGGGAGCTGTTTTTT. Amino acids: CASRKGEKGTGELFF.

The gene calls are TRBV12-5 and TRBJ1-2; 9 nucleotides line up with TRBD1. Looked up from germline, CDR1 is LGHNT and CDR2 is FRNRAP. The CDR3 contains 17 residues. Trimming took 1 base from V and 1 from J; bases not matched to a gene: 7. CDR3 in DNA: TGTGCTAGTGGTTTGGGAAAACAGGGGGCAGTTAACTATGGCTACACCTTC. Amino acid sequence: CASGLGKQGAVNYGYTF. The full variable domain, rest sourced from reference TRBV12-5 and TRBJ1-2, is DARVTQTPRHKVTEMGQEVTMRCQPILGHNTVFWYRQTMMQGLELLAYFRNRAPLDDSGMPKDRFSAEMPDATLATLKIQPSEPRDSAVYFCASGLGKQGAVNYGYTFGSGTRLTVV.

This clone has just a few counts. V and J are TRBV18 and TRBJ2-1; 8 bases match TRBD1. CDR3 length: 16 residues. Germline CDR1 reads KGHSH; CDR2 reads LQKENI. V shed 1 base and J 5 bases; nucleotides not matched to a gene: 7. The CDR3 loop reads CASSPLGQGGHNEQFF. CDR3 nucleotide sequence: TGTGCCAGCTCACCACTCGGACAGGGAGGTCACAATGAGCAGTTCTTC.

J is TRBJ1-5 and V is TRBV7-8; a possible D gene is TRBD1 (6 bases). CDR3 length equals 13 residues. Per the germline V gene, CDR1 is SGHVS and CDR2 is FQNEAQ. V lost 4 bases to trimming and J lost 3 bases, with 7 bases between them. The CDR3 sequence is CASSYRDNQPQHF. The CDR3 nucleotides read TGTGCCAGCAGCTACAGGGACAATCAGCCCCAGCATTTT. The full variable domain, completed using reference TRBV7-8 and TRBJ1-5, is GAGVSQSPRYKVAKRGQDVALRCDPISGHVSLFWYQQALGQGPEFLTYFQNEAQLDKSGLPSDRFFAERPEGSVSTLKIQRTQQEDSAVYLCASSYRDNQPQHFGDGTRLSIL.

The chain links TRBV5-1 to TRBJ1-1; 7 nucleotides match TRBD1. Looked up from germline, CDR1 is SGHRS and CDR2 is YFSETQ. This CDR3 has 15 amino acids. With V trimmed by 1 base and J by 0 bases, 3 bases remained unmatched. The CDR3 region has the DNA TGCGCCAGCAGCTTGCAACAGGGGTTGAACACTGAAGCTTTCTTT. Protein: CASSLQQGLNTEAFF. The whole variable domain, remainder taken from reference TRBV5-1 and TRBJ1-1, is KAGVTQTPRYLIKTRGQQVTLSCSPISGHRSVSWYQQTPGQGLQFLFEYFSETQRNKGNFPGRFSGRQFSNSRSEMNVSTLELGDSALYLCASSLQQGLNTEAFFGQGTRLTVV.